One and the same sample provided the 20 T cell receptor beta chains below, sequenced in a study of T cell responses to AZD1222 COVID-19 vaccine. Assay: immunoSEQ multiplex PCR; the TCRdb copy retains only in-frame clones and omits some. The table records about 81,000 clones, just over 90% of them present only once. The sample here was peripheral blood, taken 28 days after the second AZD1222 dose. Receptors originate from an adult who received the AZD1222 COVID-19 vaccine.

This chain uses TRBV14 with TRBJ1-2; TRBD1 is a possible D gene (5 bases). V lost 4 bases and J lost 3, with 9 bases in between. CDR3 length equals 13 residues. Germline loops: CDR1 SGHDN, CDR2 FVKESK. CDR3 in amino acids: CASSPDIYYGYTF. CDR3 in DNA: TGTGCCAGCAGCCCGGACATCTACTATGGCTACACCTTC.

As DNA, the CDR3 is TGCAGCGTTGAATCCCCCGGACAGGGTGGAAAACTGTTTTTT. Amino acid sequence: CSVESPGQGGKLFF. This chain uses TRBV29-1 with TRBJ1-4, with 8 bases lining up with TRBD1. V lost 2 bases and J lost 10; bases outside the gene matches: 9. This CDR3 region has 14 residues. Germline loops: CDR1 SQVTM, CDR2 ANQGSEA.

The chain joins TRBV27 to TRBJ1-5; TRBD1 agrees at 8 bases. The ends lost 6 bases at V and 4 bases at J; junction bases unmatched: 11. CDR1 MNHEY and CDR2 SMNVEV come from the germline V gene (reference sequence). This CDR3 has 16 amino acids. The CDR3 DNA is TGTGCCAGCAGCCCCTTGGGGCAGGGGGCGAATCAGCCCCAGCATTTT. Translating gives CASSPLGQGANQPQHF.

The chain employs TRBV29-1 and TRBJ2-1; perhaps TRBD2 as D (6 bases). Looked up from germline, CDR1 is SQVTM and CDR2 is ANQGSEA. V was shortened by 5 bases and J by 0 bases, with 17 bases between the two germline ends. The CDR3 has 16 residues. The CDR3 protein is CSVIPFPGVSYNEQFF. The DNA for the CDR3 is TGCAGCGTTATTCCCTTCCCGGGAGTCTCCTACAATGAGCAGTTCTTC.

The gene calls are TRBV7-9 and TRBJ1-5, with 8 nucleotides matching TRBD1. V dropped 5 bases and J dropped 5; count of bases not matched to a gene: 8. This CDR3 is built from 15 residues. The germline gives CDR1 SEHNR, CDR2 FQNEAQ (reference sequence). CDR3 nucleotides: TGTGCCAGCAGCCCCGGGACAGGTCGGGATCAGCCCCAGCATTTT. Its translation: CASSPGTGRDQPQHF.

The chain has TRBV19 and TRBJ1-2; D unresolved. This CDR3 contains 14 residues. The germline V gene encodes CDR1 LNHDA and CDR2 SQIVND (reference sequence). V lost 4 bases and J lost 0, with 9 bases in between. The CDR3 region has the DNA TGTGCCAGTAGTAAGGGATCGACTAACTATGGCTACACCTTC. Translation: CASSKGSTNYGYTF.

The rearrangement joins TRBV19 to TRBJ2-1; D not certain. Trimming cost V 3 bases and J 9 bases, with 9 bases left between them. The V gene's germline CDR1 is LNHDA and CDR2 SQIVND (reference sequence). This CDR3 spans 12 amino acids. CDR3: CASSMLGFEQFF. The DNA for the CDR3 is TGTGCCAGTAGTATGCTAGGGTTTGAGCAGTTCTTC.

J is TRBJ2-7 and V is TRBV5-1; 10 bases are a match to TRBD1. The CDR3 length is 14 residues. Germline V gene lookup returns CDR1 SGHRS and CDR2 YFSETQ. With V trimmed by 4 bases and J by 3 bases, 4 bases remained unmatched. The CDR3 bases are TGCGCCAGCAGCCCGGGACAGGGGAACTACGAGCAGTACTTC. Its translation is CASSPGQGNYEQYF. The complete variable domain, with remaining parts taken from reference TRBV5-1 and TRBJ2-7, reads KAGVTQTPRYLIKTRGQQVTLSCSPISGHRSVSWYQQTPGQGLQFLFEYFSETQRNKGNFPGRFSGRQFSNSRSEMNVSTLELGDSALYLCASSPGQGNYEQYFGPGTRLTVT.

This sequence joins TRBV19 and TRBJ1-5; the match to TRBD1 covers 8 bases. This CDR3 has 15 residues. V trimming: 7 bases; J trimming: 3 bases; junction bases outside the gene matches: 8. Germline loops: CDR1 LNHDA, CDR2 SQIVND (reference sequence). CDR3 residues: CASNTGGTLNQPQHF. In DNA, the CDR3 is TGTGCCAGTAACACAGGGGGGACCCTCAATCAGCCCCAGCATTTT.

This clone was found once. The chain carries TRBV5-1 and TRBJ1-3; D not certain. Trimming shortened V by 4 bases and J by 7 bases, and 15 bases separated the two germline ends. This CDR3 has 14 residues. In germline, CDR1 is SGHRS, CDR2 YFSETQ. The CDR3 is CASSPRGSGNTIYF. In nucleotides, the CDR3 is TGCGCCAGCAGCCCCCGAGGGTCGGGTAACACCATATATTTT.

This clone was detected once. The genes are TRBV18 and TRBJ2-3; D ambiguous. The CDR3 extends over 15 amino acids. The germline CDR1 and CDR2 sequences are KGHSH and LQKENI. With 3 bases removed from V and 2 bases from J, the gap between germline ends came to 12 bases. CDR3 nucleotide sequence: TGTGCCAGCTCACCCCTGGAACTTATCACAGATACGCAGTATTTT. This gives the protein CASSPLELITDTQYF. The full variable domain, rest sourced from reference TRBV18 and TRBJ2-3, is NAGVMQNPRHLVRRRGQEARLRCSPMKGHSHVYWYRQLPEEGLKFMVYLQKENIIDESGMPKERFSAEFPKEGPSILRIQQVVRGDSAAYFCASSPLELITDTQYFGPGTRLTVL.

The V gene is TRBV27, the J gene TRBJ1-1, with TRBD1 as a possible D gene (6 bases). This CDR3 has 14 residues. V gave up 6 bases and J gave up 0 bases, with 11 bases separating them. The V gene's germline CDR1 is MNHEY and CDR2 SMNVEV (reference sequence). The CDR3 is CASSQGLMNTEAFF. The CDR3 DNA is TGTGCCAGCAGCCAGGGGCTTATGAACACTGAAGCTTTCTTT.

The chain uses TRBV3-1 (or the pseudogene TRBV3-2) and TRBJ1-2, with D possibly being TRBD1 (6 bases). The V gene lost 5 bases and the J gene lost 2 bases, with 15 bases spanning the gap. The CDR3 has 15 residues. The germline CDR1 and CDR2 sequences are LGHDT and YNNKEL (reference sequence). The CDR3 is CASSSAAGANYGYTF. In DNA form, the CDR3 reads TGTGCCAGCAGCTCGGCCGCGGGGGCGAACTATGGCTACACCTTC.

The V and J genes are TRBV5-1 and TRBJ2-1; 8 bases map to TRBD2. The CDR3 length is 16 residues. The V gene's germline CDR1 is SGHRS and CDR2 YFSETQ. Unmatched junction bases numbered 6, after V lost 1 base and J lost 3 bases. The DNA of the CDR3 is TGCGCCAGCAGCTTGACCAGCGGGGGAATCTACAATGAGCAGTTCTTC. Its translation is CASSLTSGGIYNEQFF. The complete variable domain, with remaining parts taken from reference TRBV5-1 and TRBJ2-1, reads KAGVTQTPRYLIKTRGQQVTLSCSPISGHRSVSWYQQTPGQGLQFLFEYFSETQRNKGNFPGRFSGRQFSNSRSEMNVSTLELGDSALYLCASSLTSGGIYNEQFFGPGTRLTVL.

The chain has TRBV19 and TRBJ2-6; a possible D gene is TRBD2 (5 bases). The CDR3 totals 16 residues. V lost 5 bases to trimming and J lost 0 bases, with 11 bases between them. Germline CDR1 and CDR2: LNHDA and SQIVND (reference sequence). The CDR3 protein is CASSPRVFSGANVLTF. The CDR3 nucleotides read TGTGCCAGTAGTCCGCGGGTCTTCTCTGGGGCCAACGTCCTGACTTTC.

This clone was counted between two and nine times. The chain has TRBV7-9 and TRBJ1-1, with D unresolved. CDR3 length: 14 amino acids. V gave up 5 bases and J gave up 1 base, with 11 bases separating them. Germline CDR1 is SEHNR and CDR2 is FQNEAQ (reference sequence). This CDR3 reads CASSRVFSNTEAFF. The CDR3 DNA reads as TGTGCCAGCAGCCGCGTATTCTCGAACACTGAAGCTTTCTTT.

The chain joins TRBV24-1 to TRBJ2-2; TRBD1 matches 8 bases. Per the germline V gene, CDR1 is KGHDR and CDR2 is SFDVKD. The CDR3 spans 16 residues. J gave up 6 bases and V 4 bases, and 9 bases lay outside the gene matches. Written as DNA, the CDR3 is TGTGCCACCAGTGACCTAACCCGGACAGGGCCCGGGGAGCTGTTTTTT. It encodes CATSDLTRTGPGELFF.

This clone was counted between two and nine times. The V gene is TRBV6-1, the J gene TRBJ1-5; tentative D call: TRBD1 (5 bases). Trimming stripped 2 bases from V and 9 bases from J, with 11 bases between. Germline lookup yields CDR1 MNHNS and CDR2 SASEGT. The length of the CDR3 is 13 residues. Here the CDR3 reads CASSEWGGAPQHF. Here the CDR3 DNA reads TGTGCCAGCAGTGAATGGGGGGGTGCGCCCCAGCATTTT.

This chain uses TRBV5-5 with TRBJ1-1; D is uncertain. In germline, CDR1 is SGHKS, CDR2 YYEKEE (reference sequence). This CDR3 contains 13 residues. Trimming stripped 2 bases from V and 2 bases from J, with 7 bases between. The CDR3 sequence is CASSLGANTEAFF. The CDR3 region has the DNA TGTGCCAGCAGCTTAGGAGCAAACACTGAAGCTTTCTTT.

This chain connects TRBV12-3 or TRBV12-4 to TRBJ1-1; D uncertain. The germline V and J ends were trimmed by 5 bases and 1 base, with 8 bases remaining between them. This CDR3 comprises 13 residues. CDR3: CASSPPWNTEAFF. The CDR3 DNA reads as TGTGCCAGCAGTCCGCCGTGGAACACTGAAGCTTTCTTT.